This TCR beta chain was observed in a study of T-cell reconstitution after alpha-beta-depleted transplantation in children. Unique molecular identifiers tagged the TCRbeta library. TCRdb redid the calling of the PCR reads with MiXCR, one entry per CDR3 protein. The table shows over 85,000 distinct CDR3 sequences, with under 7% occurring only once. Ten or more counts support this clonotype. Antigen: not known. Whole-study findings and limits: Alpha-beta T cells about two months after transplant reportedly derived from several hundred expanded graft clones.

The CDR3 consists of 15 residues. Germline V gene sequence: CDR1 SGHRS, CDR2 YFSETQ. The J segment lost 3 bases and the V segment lost 0 bases, leaving 4 bases of the junction unmatched. The J gene is TRBJ2-7, the V gene TRBV5-1; 9 nucleotides agree with TRBD1. Sample: PBMCs, mostly from graft donor cells, taken 60 days after TCRalphabeta/CD19-depleted stem cell transplant. This clonotype was sampled from a female patient under 10 years old who had a stem cell transplant for Fanconi anemia, so the T cells may come from the graft donor. The CDR3 loop is CASSLEHRGLYEQYF. The CDR3 DNA sequence: TGCGCCAGCAGCTTGGAGCACAGGGGGCTCTACGAGCAGTACTTC.